The clone carrying this T cell receptor (beta chain) has just one count. The CDR3 totals 16 residues. Trimming at V came to 3 bases and at J to 3 bases, leaving 4 bases not matched to a gene. CDR1 and CDR2 (germline): SGDLS, YYNGEE. Data came from immunoSEQ multiplex PCR; TCRdb stores just in-frame clones and leaves some out. Here the sample spans roughly 90,000 clones, 85% to 95% being singletons. The data are from a study of T cell changes during pregnancy in multiple sclerosis. The source material was peripheral blood, sampled in the first trimester of pregnancy. The V call is TRBV9, the J call TRBJ2-2, with 11 bases lining up with TRBD2. This sequence was found in a female donor with multiple sclerosis, enrolled in a pregnancy study. CDR3: CASSAGLAGYTGELFF. CDR3 coding DNA: TGTGCCAGCAGCGCCGGACTAGCGGGTTACACCGGGGAGCTGTTTTTT.